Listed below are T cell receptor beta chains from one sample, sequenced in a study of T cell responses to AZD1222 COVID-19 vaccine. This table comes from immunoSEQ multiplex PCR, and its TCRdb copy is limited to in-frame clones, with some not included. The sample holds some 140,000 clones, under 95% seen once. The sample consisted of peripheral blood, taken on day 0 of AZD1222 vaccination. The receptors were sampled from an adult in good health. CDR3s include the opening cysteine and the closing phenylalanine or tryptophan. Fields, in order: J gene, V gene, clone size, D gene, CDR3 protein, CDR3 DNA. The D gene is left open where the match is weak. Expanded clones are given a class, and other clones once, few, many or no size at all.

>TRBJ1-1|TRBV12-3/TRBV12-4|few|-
CASSLTAEAFF
TGTGCCAGCAGCCTGACGGCTGAAGCTTTCTTT
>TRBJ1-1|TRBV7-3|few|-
CASSLSGASTEAFF
TGTGCCAGCAGCTTAAGCGGGGCGAGCACTGAAGCTTTCTTT
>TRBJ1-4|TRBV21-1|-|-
CASSPQGGAGPSTNEKLFF
TGTGCCAGCAGCCCACAGGGGGGGGCCGGTCCCTCAACTAATGAAAAACTGTTTTTT
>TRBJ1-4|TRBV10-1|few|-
CASSRATNEKLFF
TGCGCCAGCAGCAGGGCAACTAATGAAAAACTGTTTTTT
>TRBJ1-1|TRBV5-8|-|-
CASSLSQMNTEAFF
TGTGCCAGCAGCTTATCCCAGATGAACACTGAAGCTTTCTTT
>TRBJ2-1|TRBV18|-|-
CASSRPDSPTANSYNEQFF
TGTGCCAGCTCACGACCGGACAGCCCCACGGCGAACTCCTACAATGAGCAGTTCTTC
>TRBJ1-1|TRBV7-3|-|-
CASSTRPGIEAFF
TGTGCCAGCAGCACCCGCCCGGGGATTGAAGCTTTCTTT
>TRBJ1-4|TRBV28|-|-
CASSPWTDSNEKLFF
TGTGCCAGCAGCCCTTGGACAGACTCGAATGAAAAACTGTTTTTT
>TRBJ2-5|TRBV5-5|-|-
CASSLVTHQETQYF
TGTGCCAGCAGCTTAGTCACCCACCAAGAGACCCAGTACTTC
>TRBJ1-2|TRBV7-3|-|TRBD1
CASSLDRGGGYTF
TGTGCCAGCAGCCTCGACAGGGGGGGTGGCTACACCTTC